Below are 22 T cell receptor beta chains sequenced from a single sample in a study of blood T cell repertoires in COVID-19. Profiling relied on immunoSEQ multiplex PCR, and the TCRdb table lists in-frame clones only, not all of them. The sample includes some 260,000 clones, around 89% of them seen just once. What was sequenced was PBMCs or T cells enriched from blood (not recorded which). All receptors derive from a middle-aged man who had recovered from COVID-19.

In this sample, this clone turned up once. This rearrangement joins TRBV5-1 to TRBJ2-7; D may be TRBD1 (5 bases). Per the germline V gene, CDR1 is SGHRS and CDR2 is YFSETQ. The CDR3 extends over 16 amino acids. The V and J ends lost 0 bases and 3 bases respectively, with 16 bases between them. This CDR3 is CASSLGPGPTYYEQYF. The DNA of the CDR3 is TGCGCCAGCAGCTTGGGTCCAGGGCCTACGTACTACGAGCAGTACTTC. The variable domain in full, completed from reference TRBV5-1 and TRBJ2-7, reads KAGVTQTPRYLIKTRGQQVTLSCSPISGHRSVSWYQQTPGQGLQFLFEYFSETQRNKGNFPGRFSGRQFSNSRSEMNVSTLELGDSALYLCASSLGPGPTYYEQYFGPGTRLTVT.

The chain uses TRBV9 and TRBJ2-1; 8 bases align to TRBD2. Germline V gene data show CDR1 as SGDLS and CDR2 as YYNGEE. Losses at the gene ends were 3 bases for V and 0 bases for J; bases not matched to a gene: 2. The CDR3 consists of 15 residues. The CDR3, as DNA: TGTGCCAGCAGCGCCAGCGGGGGCTCCTACAATGAGCAGTTCTTC. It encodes CASSASGGSYNEQFF.

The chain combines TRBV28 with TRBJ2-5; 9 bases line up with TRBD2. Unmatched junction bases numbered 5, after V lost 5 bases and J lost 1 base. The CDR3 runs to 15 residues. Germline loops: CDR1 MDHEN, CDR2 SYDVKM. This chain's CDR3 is CASSSPSGVQETQYF. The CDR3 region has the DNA TGTGCCAGCAGTAGTCCTAGCGGGGTCCAAGAGACCCAGTACTTC.

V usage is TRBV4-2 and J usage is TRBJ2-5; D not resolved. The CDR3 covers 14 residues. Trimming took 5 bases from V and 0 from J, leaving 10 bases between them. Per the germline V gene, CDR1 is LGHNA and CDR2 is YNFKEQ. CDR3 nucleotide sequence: TGTGCCAGCAGCGACCCGAGGTACCAAGAGACCCAGTACTTC. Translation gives CASSDPRYQETQYF.

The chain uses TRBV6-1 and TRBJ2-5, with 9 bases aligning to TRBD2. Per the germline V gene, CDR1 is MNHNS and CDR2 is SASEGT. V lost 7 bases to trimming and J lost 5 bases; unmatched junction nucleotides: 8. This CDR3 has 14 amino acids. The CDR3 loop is CASTDSGGRETQYF. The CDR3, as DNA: TGTGCCAGCACCGACAGCGGGGGGAGGGAGACCCAGTACTTC.

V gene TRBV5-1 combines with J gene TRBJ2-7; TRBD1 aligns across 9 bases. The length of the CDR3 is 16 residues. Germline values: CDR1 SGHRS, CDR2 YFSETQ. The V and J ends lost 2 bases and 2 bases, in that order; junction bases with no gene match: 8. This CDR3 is CASSFGVGTGTYEQYF. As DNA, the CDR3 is TGCGCCAGCAGCTTTGGGGTCGGGACAGGGACCTACGAGCAGTACTTC.

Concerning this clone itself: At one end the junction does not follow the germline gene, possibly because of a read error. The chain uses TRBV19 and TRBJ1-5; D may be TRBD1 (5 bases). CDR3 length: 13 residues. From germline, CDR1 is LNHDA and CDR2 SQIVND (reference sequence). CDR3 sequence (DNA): TGTGCCAGTAGCCTCGGACACGATCAACCCCAGCATTTT. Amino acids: CASSLGHDQPQHF.

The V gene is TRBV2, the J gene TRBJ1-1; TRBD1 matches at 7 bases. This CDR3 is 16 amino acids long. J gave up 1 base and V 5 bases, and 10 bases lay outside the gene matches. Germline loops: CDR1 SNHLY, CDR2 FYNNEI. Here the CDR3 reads CASSLDRRTRNTEAFF. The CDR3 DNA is TGTGCCAGCAGTCTGGACAGGCGTACACGGAACACTGAAGCTTTCTTT.

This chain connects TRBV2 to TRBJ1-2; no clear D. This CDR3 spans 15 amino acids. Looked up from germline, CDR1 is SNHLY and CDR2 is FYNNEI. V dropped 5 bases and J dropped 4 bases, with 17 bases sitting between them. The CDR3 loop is CASSPRGNGLYGYTF. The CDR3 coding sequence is TGTGCCAGCAGTCCCCGAGGGAACGGCCTCTATGGCTACACCTTC.

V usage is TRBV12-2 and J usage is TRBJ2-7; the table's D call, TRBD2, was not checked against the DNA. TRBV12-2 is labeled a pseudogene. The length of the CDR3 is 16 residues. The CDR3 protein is CASRLDWREILYEQYF. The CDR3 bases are TGTGCAAGTCGCTTAGATTGGCGGGAGATACTGTACGAGCAGTACTTC.

The CDR3 sequence: CAWSYQGNQPQHF. Here the CDR3 DNA reads TGTGCCTGGAGTTATCAGGGGAATCAGCCCCAGCATTTT. J is TRBJ1-5 and V is TRBV30, with D maybe TRBD1 (6 bases). The germline CDR1 and CDR2 sequences are GTSNPN and SVGIG (reference sequence). V lost 2 bases and J 4 bases, leaving 9 bases between the germline ends. This CDR3 comprises 13 residues. Supplemented by reference TRBV30 and TRBJ1-5, the full variable domain reads SQTIHQWPATLVQPVGSPLSLECTVEGTSNPNLYWYRQAAGRGLQLLFYSVGIGQISSEVPQNLSASRPQDRQFILSSKKLLLSDSGFYLCAWSYQGNQPQHFGDGTRLSIL.

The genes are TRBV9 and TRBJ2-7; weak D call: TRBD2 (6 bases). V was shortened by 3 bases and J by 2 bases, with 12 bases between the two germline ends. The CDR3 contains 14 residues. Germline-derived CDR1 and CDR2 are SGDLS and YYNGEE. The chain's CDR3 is CASSADGTPYEQYF. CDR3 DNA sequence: TGTGCCAGCAGCGCGGATGGGACTCCCTACGAGCAGTACTTC.

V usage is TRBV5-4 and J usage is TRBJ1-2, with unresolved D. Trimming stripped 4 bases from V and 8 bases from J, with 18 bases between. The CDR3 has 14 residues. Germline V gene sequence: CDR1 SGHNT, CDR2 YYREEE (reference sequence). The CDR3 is CASSPPPPGRGYTF. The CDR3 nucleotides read TGTGCCAGCAGCCCGCCCCCACCCGGGAGAGGCTACACCTTC.

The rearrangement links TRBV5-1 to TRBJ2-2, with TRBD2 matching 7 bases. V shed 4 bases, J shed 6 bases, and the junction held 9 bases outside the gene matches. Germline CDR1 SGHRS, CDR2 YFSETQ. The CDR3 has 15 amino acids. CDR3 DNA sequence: TGCGCCAGCAGCCTGAACCCCGGACTAGCCGGGGAGCTGTTTTTT. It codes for CASSLNPGLAGELFF.

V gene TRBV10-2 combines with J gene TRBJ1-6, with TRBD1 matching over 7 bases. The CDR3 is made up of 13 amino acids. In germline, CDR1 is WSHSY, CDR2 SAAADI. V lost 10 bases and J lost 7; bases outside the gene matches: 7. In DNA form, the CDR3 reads TGCGCCACCGGGACAGCCTGGAATTCACCCCTCCACTTT. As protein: CATGTAWNSPLHF.

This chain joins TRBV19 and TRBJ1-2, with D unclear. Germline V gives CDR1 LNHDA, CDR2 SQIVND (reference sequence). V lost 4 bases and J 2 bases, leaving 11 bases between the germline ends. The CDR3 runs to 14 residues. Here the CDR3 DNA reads TGTGCCAGTAGTACCCCCCGTCAGAACTATGGCTACACCTTC. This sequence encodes CASSTPRQNYGYTF.

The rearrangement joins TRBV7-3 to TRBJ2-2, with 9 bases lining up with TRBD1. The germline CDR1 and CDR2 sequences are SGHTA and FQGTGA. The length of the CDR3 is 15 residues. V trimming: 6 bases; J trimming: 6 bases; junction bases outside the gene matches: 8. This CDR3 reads CASSLDRGRSGELFF. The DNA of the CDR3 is TGTGCCAGCAGTCTGGACAGGGGCCGCTCCGGGGAGCTGTTTTTT. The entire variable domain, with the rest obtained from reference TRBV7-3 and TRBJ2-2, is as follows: GAGVSQTPSNKVTEKGKYVELRCDPISGHTALYWYRQSLGQGPEFLIYFQGTGAADDSGLPNDRFFAVRPEGSVSTLKIQRTERGDSAVYLCASSLDRGRSGELFFGEGSRLTVL.

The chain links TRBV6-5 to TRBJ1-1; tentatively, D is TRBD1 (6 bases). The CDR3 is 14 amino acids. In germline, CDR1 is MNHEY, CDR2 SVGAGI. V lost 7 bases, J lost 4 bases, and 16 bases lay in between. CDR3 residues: CASTQGGSGTEAFF. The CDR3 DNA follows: TGTGCCAGCACCCAAGGGGGATCGGGCACTGAAGCTTTCTTT.

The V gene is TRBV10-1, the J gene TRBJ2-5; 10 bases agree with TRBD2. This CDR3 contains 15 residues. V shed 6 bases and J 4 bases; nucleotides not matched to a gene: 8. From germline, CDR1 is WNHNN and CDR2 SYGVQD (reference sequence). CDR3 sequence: CASSDELAGRETQYF. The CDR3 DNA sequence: TGCGCCAGCAGCGACGAACTAGCGGGGAGAGAGACCCAGTACTTC.

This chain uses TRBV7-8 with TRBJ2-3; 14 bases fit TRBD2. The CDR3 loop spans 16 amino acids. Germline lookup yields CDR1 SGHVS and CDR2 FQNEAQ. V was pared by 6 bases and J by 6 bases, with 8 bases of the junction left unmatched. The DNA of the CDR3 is TGTGCCAGCAGAACCGGGACTAGCGGGAGTGGGGATACGCAGTATTTT. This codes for CASRTGTSGSGDTQYF.

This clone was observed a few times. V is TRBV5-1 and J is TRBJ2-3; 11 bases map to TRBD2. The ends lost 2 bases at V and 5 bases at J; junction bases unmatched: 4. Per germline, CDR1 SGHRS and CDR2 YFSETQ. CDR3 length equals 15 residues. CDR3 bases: TGCGCCAGCAGCTTAACTAGCGGGGGTCAAGATACGCAGTATTTT. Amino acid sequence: CASSLTSGGQDTQYF.

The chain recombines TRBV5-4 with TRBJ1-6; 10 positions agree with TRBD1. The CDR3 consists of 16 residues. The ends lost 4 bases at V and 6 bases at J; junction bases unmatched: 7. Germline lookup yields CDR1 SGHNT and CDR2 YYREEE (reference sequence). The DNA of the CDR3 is TGTGCCAGCAGCGGACCCGGGACAGGGGTTAATTCACCCCTCCACTTT. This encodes CASSGPGTGVNSPLHF.